A single T cell receptor beta chain is shown here with its context. No cognate antigen has been identified for it. Base qualities are not provided; no much larger clone lies one nucleotide away. Taken from the germline V gene, the CDR1 and CDR2 loops are KGHSH and LQKENI. The CDR3 starts with the cysteine, ends with the phenylalanine, and has 13 residues. The entry retains the CDR3 DNA only, 39 bases that are in frame from base 1. Trimming at the junction amounts to 6 bases on V and 11 bases on J, and the germline ends lie 16 bases apart. TCRbeta CDR3 regions were amplified from genomic DNA using the immunoSEQ Assay, a bias-controlled multiplex PCR. In the original analysis: Nucleated cell counts per sample were estimated from amplification of reference gene primers within the assay. To quantify the absolute abundance of each unique TCRbeta CDR3 rearrangement, sequence reads were collapsed and filtered. For each sample, productive Simpson clonality was calculated as the square root of Simpson's diversity index over productive rearrangements. Held by TCRdb, this immuneACCESS table contains in-frame sequences only and omits some clones. Under half of the omission traces to an unresolved V gene where checked; the cause of the rest is unknown. The V and J calls and clone size come from that table; D and trimming were worked out from the DNA. Across this sample there are fewer than 300,000 clones, with 85% to 90% seen only once. About 1.6% of the sample comes from the top ten.

A second Seattle source provided samples from volunteer blood donors who had recovered from COVID-19. Each collaborating institution followed its own protocols to collect whole blood in K2EDTA tubes. For TCRbeta analysis, collaborators shipped samples as frozen whole blood, isolated PBMCs, or DNA extracted from either of those sample types. This sample was included in a study of blood T cell repertoires in COVID-19 (dated by TCRdb to 2020 to 2022). A note on the overall study: The collaborator samples originated in the United States, Italy and Spain and spanned the acute and convalescent phases of COVID-19. The material from the prospective study consisted of cDNA or gDNA derived from T cells, B-cell-depleted T cells, or PBMCs. Subjects who had been exposed to COVID-19, were actively infected with it, or had recovered from it provided the deeply sampled blood TCRbeta repertoires that made up the dataset. The repertoires were released in a freely available public database meant as a resource for research on the immune response to SARS-CoV-2. The samples were drawn from two sources: the first 160 participants of the ongoing ImmuneRACE study, and 950 to 1,500 subjects contributed by 6 global collaborators. Sample metadata almost always included a de-identified subject ID, COVID-19 status, age in years and sex. HLA class I and class II types, where available, came from metadata supplied by the sample provider rather than from assay-based typing.

Summary of the overall study and its limitations: How much clinical and demographic metadata was included differed by source and by participant, and the metadata was provided uncurated.

The TCR originated in a woman aged 40 to 50 who had recovered from COVID-19. This chain joins TRBV18 to TRBJ1-4; the D gene is possibly TRBD1, with 5 bases matching. Sequenced: peripheral blood. CDR3 region: CASSQNQRGKLFF. The DNA sequence is given as TGTGCCAGCTCGCAAAACCAACGGGGGAAACTGTTTTTT.